This TCR beta chain originates from a study of CD8 T cells in Susac syndrome. Trimming removed 6 bases from V and 0 bases from J, with 12 bases in between. The CDR3 length is 15 residues. Random hexamers primed reverse transcription of 0.5 to 1 ug RNA. TCRdb passed the immunoSEQ multiplex PCR reads through MiXCR, listing each CDR3 protein once. The sample has some 260,000 distinct CDR3 sequences; just over 90% are singletons. Sequenced material: CD4+ T cells from PBMCs. The TCR comes from a human donor with multiple sclerosis. V usage is TRBV12-3 or TRBV12-4 and J usage is TRBJ1-3; no reliable D call. CDR3 in DNA: TGTGCCAGCAGACTCTTTGCAAGCTCTGGAAACACCATATATTTT. Amino acids: CASRLFASSGNTIYF.